This is a list of T cell receptor beta chains from one sample in a study of vaccination and CD4 T cells after COVID-19. TCRdb called the PCR reads again in MiXCR, with one record for every CDR3 protein. The data contain 25,000 or so distinct CDR3 sequences, over 40% of them seen just once; the ten biggest clones take up 0.85% to 1.2%. The sample was CD4+ T cells from blood, taken before SARS-CoV-2 vaccination. All receptors derive from a human donor who had recovered from COVID-19. CDR3s include the opening cysteine and the closing phenylalanine or tryptophan.

V gene: TRBV28; CDR3 protein: CASRMETDGYTF
V gene: TRBV28; CDR3 protein: CASGIGEQYF
V gene: TRBV6-1; CDR3 protein: CASGGASNYGYTF
V gene: TRBV6-2/TRBV6-3; CDR3 protein: CASSYSRGNSNEQFF
V gene: TRBV29-1; CDR3 protein: CSVRTSGRGIQYF
V gene: TRBV29-1; CDR3 protein: CSVLFGGTNQPQHF
V gene: TRBV20-1; CDR3 protein: CSARVAAASTDTQYF
V gene: TRBV18; CDR3 protein: CASSPLTSVNEQFF
V gene: TRBV6-2/TRBV6-3; CDR3 protein: CASSTGTGMGNQPQHF
V gene: TRBV7-7; CDR3 protein: CASSRDHTDTQYF
V gene: TRBV27; CDR3 protein: CASSSTGASYNEQFF
V gene: TRBV6-2/TRBV6-3; CDR3 protein: CATLPGGGETQYF
V gene: TRBV20-1; CDR3 protein: CSAREIRGNTEAFF
V gene: TRBV20-1; CDR3 protein: CSASPGHNTDTQYF
V gene: TRBV7-6; CDR3 protein: CASSERPRTEGETQYF
V gene: TRBV6-1; CDR3 protein: CASSDWVYEQFF
V gene: TRBV20-1; CDR3 protein: CSASGSPTTEQYF
V gene: TRBV15; CDR3 protein: CATSSPSNTGFNEQFF
V gene: TRBV11-2; CDR3 protein: CASSSGSGNTIYF
V gene: TRBV19; CDR3 protein: CASSPGRSSRGGYTF
V gene: TRBV7-2; CDR3 protein: CASSLSGTDTQYF
V gene: TRBV7-9; CDR3 protein: CASSPTGNTIYF
V gene: TRBV15; CDR3 protein: CATSGTRTAPSQPQHF
V gene: TRBV20-1; CDR3 protein: CSARVGQGAWTNTEAFF
V gene: TRBV5-4; CDR3 protein: CASSSGKTSGSSYEQYF
V gene: TRBV20-1; CDR3 protein: CSAQASGQYQPQHF
V gene: TRBV18; CDR3 protein: CASSQTGESTGELFF
V gene: TRBV28; CDR3 protein: CASRIGGQGAVQPQHF
V gene: TRBV7-9; CDR3 protein: CTSSLLVRAGELFF
V gene: TRBV10-3; CDR3 protein: CAISEMGVEYF
V gene: TRBV5-1; CDR3 protein: CASSLEVGSPLHF